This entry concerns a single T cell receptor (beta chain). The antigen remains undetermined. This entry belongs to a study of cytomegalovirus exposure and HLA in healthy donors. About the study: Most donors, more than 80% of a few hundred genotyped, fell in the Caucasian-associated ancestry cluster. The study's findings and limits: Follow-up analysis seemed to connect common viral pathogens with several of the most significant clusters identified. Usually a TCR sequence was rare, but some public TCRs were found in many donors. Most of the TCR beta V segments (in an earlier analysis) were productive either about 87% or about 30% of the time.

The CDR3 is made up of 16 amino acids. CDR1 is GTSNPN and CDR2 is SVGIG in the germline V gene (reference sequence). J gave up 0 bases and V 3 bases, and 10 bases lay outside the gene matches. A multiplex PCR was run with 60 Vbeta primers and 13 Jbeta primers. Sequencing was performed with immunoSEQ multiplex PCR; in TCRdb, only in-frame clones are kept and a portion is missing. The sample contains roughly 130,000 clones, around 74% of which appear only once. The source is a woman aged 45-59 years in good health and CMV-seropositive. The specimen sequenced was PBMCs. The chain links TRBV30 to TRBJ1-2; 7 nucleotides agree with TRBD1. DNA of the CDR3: TGTGCCTGGAGGGTTCAGGGGGTCGGAGCTAACTATGGCTACACCTTC. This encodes CAWRVQGVGANYGYTF.